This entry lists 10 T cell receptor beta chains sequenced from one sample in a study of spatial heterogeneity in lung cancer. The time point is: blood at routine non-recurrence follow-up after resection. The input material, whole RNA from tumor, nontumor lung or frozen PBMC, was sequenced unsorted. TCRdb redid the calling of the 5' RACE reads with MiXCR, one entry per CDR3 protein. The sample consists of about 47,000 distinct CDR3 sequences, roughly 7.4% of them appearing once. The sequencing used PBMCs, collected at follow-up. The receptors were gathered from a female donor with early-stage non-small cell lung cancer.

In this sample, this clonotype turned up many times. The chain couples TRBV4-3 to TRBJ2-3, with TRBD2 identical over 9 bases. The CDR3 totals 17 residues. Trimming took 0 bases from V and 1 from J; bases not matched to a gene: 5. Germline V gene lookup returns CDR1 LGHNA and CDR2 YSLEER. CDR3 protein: CASSQDWRTSGTDTQYF. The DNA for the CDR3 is TGCGCCAGCAGCCAAGATTGGCGGACTAGCGGCACAGATACGCAGTATTTT.

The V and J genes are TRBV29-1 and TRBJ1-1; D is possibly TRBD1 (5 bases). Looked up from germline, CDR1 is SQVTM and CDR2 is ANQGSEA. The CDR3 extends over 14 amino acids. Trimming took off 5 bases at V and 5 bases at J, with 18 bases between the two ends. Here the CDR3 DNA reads TGCAGCGTTCGGCTCTCCAGGGAGGGAACTGAAGCTTTCTTT. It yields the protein CSVRLSREGTEAFF.

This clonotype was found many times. The CDR3 loop reads CATRGSGGFYEQYF. In nucleotides, the CDR3 is TGTGCCACCCGGGGTAGCGGGGGGTTCTACGAGCAGTACTTC. The genes are TRBV6-2 or TRBV6-3 and TRBJ2-7, with 10 bases matching TRBD2. V gave up 10 bases and J gave up 3 bases; unmatched junction bases: 9. Germline CDR1 is MNHEY and CDR2 is SVGEGT. The CDR3 has 14 residues.

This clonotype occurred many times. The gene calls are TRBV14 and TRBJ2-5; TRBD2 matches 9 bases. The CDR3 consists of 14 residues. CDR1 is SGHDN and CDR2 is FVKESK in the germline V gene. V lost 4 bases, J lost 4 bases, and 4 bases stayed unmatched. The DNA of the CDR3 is TGTGCCAGCAGCCGCGGGAGGGCTAGAGAGACCCAGTACTTC. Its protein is CASSRGRARETQYF.

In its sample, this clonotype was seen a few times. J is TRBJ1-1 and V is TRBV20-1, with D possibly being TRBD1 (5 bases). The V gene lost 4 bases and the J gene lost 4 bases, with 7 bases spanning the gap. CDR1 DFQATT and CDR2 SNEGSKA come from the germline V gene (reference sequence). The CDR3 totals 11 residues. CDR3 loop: CSATGGTEAFF. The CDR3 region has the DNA TGCAGTGCTACTGGGGGCACTGAAGCTTTCTTT.

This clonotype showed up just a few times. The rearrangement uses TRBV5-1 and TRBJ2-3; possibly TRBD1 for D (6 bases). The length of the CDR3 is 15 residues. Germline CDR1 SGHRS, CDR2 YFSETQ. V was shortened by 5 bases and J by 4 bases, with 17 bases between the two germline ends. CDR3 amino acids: CASSSRQGIPDTQYF. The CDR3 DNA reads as TGCGCCAGCAGTAGTCGCCAGGGGATTCCAGATACGCAGTATTTT.

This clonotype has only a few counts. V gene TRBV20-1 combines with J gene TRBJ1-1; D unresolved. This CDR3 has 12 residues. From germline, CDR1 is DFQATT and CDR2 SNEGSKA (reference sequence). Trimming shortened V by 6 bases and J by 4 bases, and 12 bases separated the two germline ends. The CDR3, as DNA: TGCAGTGCCAGGCGGTGGGGCACTGAAGCTTTCTTT. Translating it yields CSARRWGTEAFF.

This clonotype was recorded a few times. CDR3 DNA sequence: TGCGCCAGCAGCCTGCAGGGATGGGCTAGGGGGCACAGAGATACGCAGTATTTT. Translating it yields CASSLQGWARGHRDTQYF. J is TRBJ2-3 and V is TRBV5-1; 7 bases line up with TRBD1. The germline gives CDR1 SGHRS, CDR2 YFSETQ. Unmatched junction bases numbered 19, after V lost 4 bases and J lost 5 bases. This CDR3 has 18 amino acids.

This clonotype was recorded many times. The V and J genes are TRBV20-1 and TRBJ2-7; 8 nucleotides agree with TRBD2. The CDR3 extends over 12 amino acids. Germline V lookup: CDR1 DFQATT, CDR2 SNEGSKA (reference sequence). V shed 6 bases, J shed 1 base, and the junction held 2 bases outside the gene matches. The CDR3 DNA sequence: TGCAGTGCCGGCGGGGGGTCCTACGAGCAGTACTTC. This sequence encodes CSAGGGSYEQYF.

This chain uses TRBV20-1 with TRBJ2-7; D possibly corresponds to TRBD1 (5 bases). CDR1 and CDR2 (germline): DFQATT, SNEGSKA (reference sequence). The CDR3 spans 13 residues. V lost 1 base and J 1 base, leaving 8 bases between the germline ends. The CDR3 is CSARARESYEQYF. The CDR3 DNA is TGCAGTGCTAGAGCCAGGGAATCCTACGAGCAGTACTTC.